Listed here are 27 T cell receptor beta chains from one sample, sequenced in a study of Ad26.COV2.S vaccination and SARS-CoV-2 variants. TCRdb's copy holds only in-frame clones and misses some; the assay was immunoSEQ multiplex PCR. In the table there are roughly 150,000 clones, just over 85% of which are singletons. Here the sequenced sample was peripheral blood, taken after recovery from COVID-19. These receptors came from a human donor who had recovered from COVID-19.

The rearrangement links TRBV5-1 to TRBJ2-6; D remains ambiguous. Germline-derived CDR1 and CDR2 are SGHRS and YFSETQ. V lost 0 bases and J lost 4, with 8 bases in between. The CDR3 totals 15 residues. The CDR3 DNA reads as TGCGCCAGCAGCTTGGAAGACAAGGGGGCCAACGTCCTGACTTTC. Amino acid sequence: CASSLEDKGANVLTF.

The V call is TRBV7-6, the J call TRBJ1-1; TRBD1 agrees at 12 bases. V shed 5 bases, J shed 1 base, and the junction held 8 bases outside the gene matches. The CDR3 sequence is 17 residues long. Germline V CDR1 and CDR2: SGHVS, FNYEAQ. The CDR3 protein is CASSPRGDRGRNTEAFF. In DNA, the CDR3 is TGTGCCAGCAGCCCGAGGGGGGACAGGGGGCGGAACACTGAAGCTTTCTTT. Combining the CDR3 with reference TRBV7-6 and TRBJ1-1 gives the whole variable domain GAGVSQSPRYKVTKRGQDVALRCDPISGHVSLYWYRQALGQGPEFLTYFNYEAQQDKSGLPNDRFSAERPEGSISTLTIQRTEQRDSAMYRCASSPRGDRGRNTEAFFGQGTRLTVV.

The rearrangement uses TRBV4-3 and TRBJ1-4; D is unclear. CDR3 length: 16 residues. The V end was cut by 0 bases, the J end by 1 base, with 9 bases between. Germline CDR1 and CDR2: LGHNA and YSLEER. CDR3 region: CASSQDLGGTNEKLFF. CDR3 bases: TGCGCCAGCAGCCAAGATCTCGGAGGAACTAATGAAAAACTGTTTTTT.

The V call is TRBV28, the J call TRBJ1-6; 8 positions agree with TRBD1. Germline-derived CDR1 and CDR2 are MDHEN and SYDVKM. The CDR3 is 14 amino acids. The ends lost 4 bases at V and 8 bases at J; junction bases unmatched: 4. Here the CDR3 DNA reads TGTGCCAGCAGTTCGACAGGGGATCATTCACCCCTCCACTTT. This codes for CASSSTGDHSPLHF.

The rearrangement uses TRBV5-8 and TRBJ2-5, with 9 bases fitting TRBD1. The germline gives CDR1 SGHTS, CDR2 YDEGEE. This CDR3 comprises 15 residues. V lost 3 bases and J lost 4; bases outside the gene matches: 7. This CDR3 is CASSSGTGRTETQYF. In nucleotides, the CDR3 is TGTGCCAGCAGCTCTGGGACAGGGAGAACAGAGACCCAGTACTTC.

The rearrangement links TRBV12-3 or TRBV12-4 to TRBJ1-1, with a tentative D call TRBD1 (6 bases). CDR3 length: 13 residues. V was trimmed by 6 bases and J by 3 bases, leaving 11 bases between them. The CDR3 region is CASSLQGYTEAFF. CDR3 in DNA: TGTGCCAGCAGCCTTCAGGGGTACACTGAAGCTTTCTTT.

V is TRBV7-2 and J is TRBJ2-1; 11 positions agree with TRBD2. Trimming cost V 5 bases and J 8 bases; bases outside gene matches: 5. Germline loops: CDR1 SGHTA, CDR2 FQGNSA. The CDR3 covers 14 residues. CDR3 region: CASSALAGGDEQFF. CDR3 in DNA: TGTGCCAGCAGCGCCCTAGCGGGGGGCGATGAGCAGTTCTTC. Variable domain in full (rest from reference TRBV7-2 and TRBJ2-1): GAGVSQSPSNKVTEKGKDVELRCDPISGHTALYWYRQSLGQGLEFLIYFQGNSAPDKSGLPSDRFSAERTGGSVSTLTIQRTQQEDSAVYLCASSALAGGDEQFFGPGTRLTVL.

Concerning this clone: Other DNA sequences in the same sample also yield this CDR3. The chain uses TRBV19 and TRBJ2-1; 7 nucleotides line up with TRBD2. Germline V gene sequence: CDR1 LNHDA, CDR2 SQIVND (reference sequence). The CDR3 is 15 amino acids. The J segment lost 2 bases and the V segment lost 3 bases, leaving 4 bases of the junction unmatched. The CDR3 region has the DNA TGTGCCAGTAGTATTGGGGGGGGACCCTACAATGAGCAGTTCTTC. Residues: CASSIGGGPYNEQFF.

The rearrangement links TRBV30 to TRBJ2-1, with TRBD1 as a possible D gene (5 bases). Germline V lookup: CDR1 GTSNPN, CDR2 SVGIG (reference sequence). V was cut by 0 bases and J by 6 bases, with 12 bases left in between. The CDR3 has 14 residues. The CDR3: CAWSVPIGVNEQFF. The CDR3 DNA reads TGTGCCTGGAGTGTACCCATAGGGGTCAATGAGCAGTTCTTC. The full variable domain, in which reference TRBV30 and TRBJ2-1 provide the parts outside the CDR3, is SQTIHQWPATLVQPVGSPLSLECTVEGTSNPNLYWYRQAAGRGLQLLFYSVGIGQISSEVPQNLSASRPQDRQFILSSKKLLLSDSGFYLCAWSVPIGVNEQFFGPGTRLTVL.

The rearrangement uses TRBV10-3 and TRBJ2-3; perhaps D is TRBD1 or TRBD2 (5 bases each). There are 13 residues in the CDR3. The ends were cut back, 7 bases at V and 2 bases at J, with 10 bases in the middle. The V gene's germline CDR1 is ENHRY and CDR2 SYGVKD. The CDR3 sequence is CAIMKGTTDTQYF. Written as DNA, the CDR3 is TGTGCCATCATGAAAGGGACCACAGATACGCAGTATTTT.

Here the CDR3 reads CASSIGSGGTDTQYF. CDR3 sequence (DNA): TGTGCCAGTAGTATTGGTTCCGGGGGCACAGATACGCAGTATTTT. V gene TRBV19 combines with J gene TRBJ2-3; D might be TRBD2 (5 bases). Trimming removed 3 bases from V and 1 base from J, with 11 bases in between. The CDR3 runs 15 residues. Looked up from germline, CDR1 is LNHDA and CDR2 is SQIVND (reference sequence). The whole variable domain, remainder taken from reference TRBV19 and TRBJ2-3, is DGGITQSPKYLFRKEGQNVTLSCEQNLNHDAMYWYRQDPGQGLRLIYYSQIVNDFQKGDIAEGYSVSREKKESFPLTVTSAQKNPTAFYLCASSIGSGGTDTQYFGPGTRLTVL.

The genes are TRBV5-6 and TRBJ1-4; D is ambiguous. Per germline, CDR1 SGHDT and CDR2 YYEEEE. Deletions cut 4 bases from V and 7 bases from J, with 11 bases between. CDR3 length: 13 amino acids. The CDR3, as DNA: TGTGCCAGCAGCCTGGGCCGGGGTGAAAAACTGTTTTTT. This encodes CASSLGRGEKLFF.

The gene calls are TRBV6-6 and TRBJ2-1; TRBD2 matches 7 bases. Germline V lookup: CDR1 MNHNY, CDR2 SVGAGI (reference sequence). V lost 2 bases, J lost 7 bases, and 11 bases stayed unmatched. The CDR3 runs to 16 residues. The CDR3 DNA reads as TGTGCCAGCAGTTACGCTACTAGCGCTGGTAAGAATGAGCAGTTCTTC. Residues: CASSYATSAGKNEQFF.

V gene TRBV27 combines with J gene TRBJ2-7; TRBD1 aligns across 9 bases. V lost 6 bases, J lost 3 bases, and 9 bases stayed unmatched. Germline CDR1 is MNHEY and CDR2 is SMNVEV (reference sequence). The CDR3 has 15 amino acids. Here the CDR3 DNA reads TGTGCCAGCAGCGTCCAGAGGACAGGGGACTACGAGCAGTACTTC. Amino acid sequence: CASSVQRTGDYEQYF.

The chain has TRBV18 and TRBJ2-7; TRBD1 agrees at 10 bases. V trimming: 0 bases; J trimming: 1 base; junction bases outside the gene matches: 6. The CDR3 is 17 amino acids. Germline CDR1 reads KGHSH; CDR2 reads LQKENI. The DNA of the CDR3 is TGTGCCAGCTCACCACCTACGGGACAGGGGCTTTCCTACGAGCAGTACTTC. Residues: CASSPPTGQGLSYEQYF.

The chain has TRBV15 and TRBJ2-7; 9 bases match TRBD1. The CDR3 spans 15 residues. The trim removed 0 bases at V and 7 bases at J, leaving 7 bases unmatched. The germline gives CDR1 LNHNV, CDR2 YYDKDF (reference sequence). The CDR3, as DNA: TGTGCCACCAGCAGAGATATGGGACAGGGTAGGGAGCAGTACTTC. Protein product: CATSRDMGQGREQYF.

The chain is built from TRBV5-6 and TRBJ2-1, with D possibly being TRBD1 (6 bases). This CDR3 is 12 amino acids long. With 2 bases removed from V and 6 bases from J, the gap between germline ends came to 6 bases. CDR1 and CDR2 from the germline V gene are SGHDT and YYEEEE. The CDR3 DNA reads as TGTGCCAGCAGCTTAGGGGGCAATGAGCAGTTCTTC. This translates into CASSLGGNEQFF. The variable domain in full, completed from reference TRBV5-6 and TRBJ2-1, reads DAGVTQSPTHLIKTRGQQVTLRCSPKSGHDTVSWYQQALGQGPQFIFQYYEEEERQRGNFPDRFSGHQFPNYSSELNVNALLLGDSALYLCASSLGGNEQFFGPGTRLTVL.

The chain joins TRBV12-5 to TRBJ2-7, with unresolved D. This CDR3 has 14 amino acids. CDR1 is LGHNT and CDR2 is FRNRAP in the germline V gene. V was cut by 0 bases and J by 7 bases, with 13 bases left in between. DNA for the CDR3: TGTGCTAGTGGTTTGGTCGACATTTCGTGGGAGCAGTACTTC. Its translation: CASGLVDISWEQYF.

This clone appeared a few times. V and J are TRBV2 and TRBJ2-3; D unclear. Trimming shortened V by 5 bases and J by 0 bases, and 12 bases separated the two germline ends. Germline assignment: CDR1 SNHLY and CDR2 FYNNEI. The CDR3 has 15 residues. CDR3 coding DNA: TGTGCCAGCAGTTATCGGCGAGTGAGCACAGATACGCAGTATTTT. As protein: CASSYRRVSTDTQYF. Supplemented by reference TRBV2 and TRBJ2-3, the full variable domain reads EPEVTQTPSHQVTQMGQEVILRCVPISNHLYFYWYRQILGQKVEFLVSFYNNEISEKSEIFDDQFSVERPDGSNFTLKIRSTKLEDSAMYFCASSYRRVSTDTQYFGPGTRLTVL.

This chain links TRBV30 with TRBJ2-2, with D tentatively TRBD1 or TRBD2 (5 bases each). V dropped 4 bases and J dropped 3 bases, with 12 bases sitting between them. The CDR3 consists of 14 residues. Germline loops: CDR1 GTSNPN, CDR2 SVGIG (reference sequence). Written as DNA, the CDR3 is TGTGCCTGGACCCGGGACGGGGACACCGGGGAGCTGTTTTTT. Residues: CAWTRDGDTGELFF.

In its sample, this clone was seen a few times. The V gene is TRBV4-1, the J gene TRBJ1-1; D is perhaps TRBD1 (6 bases). V dropped 0 bases and J dropped 5 bases, with 13 bases sitting between them. In germline, CDR1 is MGHRA, CDR2 YSYEKL. The CDR3 length is 15 residues. CDR3 residues: CASSQDRTQGTEAFF. The CDR3 DNA reads as TGCGCCAGCAGCCAAGACAGAACCCAGGGGACTGAAGCTTTCTTT.

As to this clone: An end of the junction does not agree with germline; a read error may underlie this. The rearrangement links TRBV7-7 to TRBJ2-2, with a weak D call TRBD2 (5 bases). Germline CDR1 is SSHAT and CDR2 is FNYEAQ (reference sequence). The CDR3 has 16 residues. The CDR3 sequence is CASSLEGGPNTGELFF. CDR3 DNA sequence: TGTGCTAGCAGCTTAGAGGGCGGGCCCAACACCGGGGAGCTGTTTTTT.

This chain uses TRBV5-5 with TRBJ2-2; D is uncertain. The CDR3 runs to 15 residues. Trimming cost V 4 bases and J 9 bases, with 19 bases left between them. CDR1 and CDR2 (germline): SGHKS, YYEKEE (reference sequence). The CDR3 here is CASSGLLTGGRELFF. The CDR3, as DNA: TGTGCCAGCAGCGGCCTCCTGACCGGCGGCCGGGAGCTGTTTTTT.

On this clone: This sample includes further DNA sequences coding for the same CDR3. This rearrangement joins TRBV6-6 to TRBJ1-1; D unresolved. The CDR3 has 12 amino acids. Trimming took off 2 bases at V and 1 base at J, with 2 bases between the two ends. The germline gives CDR1 MNHNY, CDR2 SVGAGI (reference sequence). CDR3 DNA: TGTGCCAGCAGTTACGCGAACACTGAAGCTTTCTTT. Amino acid sequence: CASSYANTEAFF.

This clone was counted a few times. V is TRBV30 and J is TRBJ1-2, with D uncertain. There are 16 residues in the CDR3. Germline CDR1 and CDR2: GTSNPN and SVGIG (reference sequence). The V end lost 2 bases, the J end lost 3 bases, and 19 bases lay between the germline ends. CDR3 sequence reads: CAWSLKGLIPHYGYTF. The CDR3 DNA follows: TGTGCCTGGAGTCTGAAGGGTCTTATCCCCCACTATGGCTACACCTTC.

This clone was detected once. The rearrangement joins TRBV7-2 to TRBJ1-3; D unresolved. Germline CDR1 reads SGHTA; CDR2 reads FQGNSA. The ends were cut back, 5 bases at V and 0 bases at J, with 14 bases in the middle. There are 16 residues in the CDR3. The CDR3 here is CASSLSFGGSGNTIYF. Written as DNA, the CDR3 is TGTGCCAGCAGCCTATCTTTTGGCGGCTCTGGAAACACCATATATTTT.

The chain combines TRBV19 with TRBJ1-5; D is undetermined. Trimming removed 5 bases at V and 0 bases at J, with 11 bases between. This CDR3 region has 15 residues. Germline V gives CDR1 LNHDA, CDR2 SQIVND (reference sequence). This chain's CDR3 is CASSYQDGSNQPQHF. CDR3 sequence (DNA): TGTGCCAGTAGTTACCAGGACGGTAGCAATCAGCCCCAGCATTTT.